Below are 24 T cell receptor beta chains sequenced from a single sample in a study of T cell changes during pregnancy in multiple sclerosis. Method: immunoSEQ multiplex PCR; TCRdb's copy keeps in-frame clones and lacks some. Altogether 40,000 to 60,000 clones are present, approximately 94% being singletons, with the ten largest covering around 5%. The sequencing used CD8+ T cells from peripheral blood mononuclear cells, collected before pregnancy. Receptor source: a female donor with multiple sclerosis, enrolled in a pregnancy study.

This chain joins TRBV5-4 and TRBJ2-5, with unresolved D. The CDR3 loop spans 13 amino acids. Germline CDR1 and CDR2: SGHNT and YYREEE (reference sequence). Trimming shortened V by 7 bases and J by 0 bases, and 10 bases separated the two germline ends. The CDR3 reads CASAIQYQETQYF. DNA of the CDR3: TGTGCCAGCGCAATTCAGTACCAAGAGACCCAGTACTTC.

The chain is built from TRBV19 and TRBJ2-1; possibly TRBD2 for D (6 bases). CDR1 is LNHDA and CDR2 is SQIVND in the germline V gene (reference sequence). The CDR3 has 11 amino acids. Trimming shortened V by 5 bases and J by 10 bases, and 9 bases separated the two germline ends. CDR3 amino acids: CASSSLAEQFF. In DNA form, the CDR3 reads TGTGCCAGTAGTTCCCTAGCGGAGCAGTTCTTC.

The chain combines TRBV4-2 with TRBJ2-1, with D perhaps TRBD2 (6 bases). Trimming removed 0 bases from V and 9 bases from J, with 18 bases in between. Germline V gene sequence: CDR1 LGHNA, CDR2 YNFKEQ. This CDR3 is 16 amino acids long. The CDR3 here is CASSQEGGMVAGEQFF. In nucleotides, the CDR3 is TGTGCCAGCAGCCAAGAGGGGGGAATGGTAGCCGGTGAGCAGTTCTTC.

This chain uses TRBV27 with TRBJ1-2, with 9 bases fitting TRBD1. V was pared by 2 bases and J by 5 bases, with 3 bases of the junction left unmatched. Germline CDR1 and CDR2: MNHEY and SMNVEV (reference sequence). The CDR3 sequence is 14 residues long. CDR3 in DNA: TGTGCCAGCAGTTTAGGGACAGGGCGGTATGGCTACACCTTC. Its translation: CASSLGTGRYGYTF.

This rearrangement joins TRBV5-8 to TRBJ2-1; 8 positions agree with TRBD2. J lost 7 bases, V lost 5 bases, and 11 bases had no gene match. From germline, CDR1 is SGHTS and CDR2 YDEGEE. This CDR3 has 15 amino acids. The DNA for the CDR3 is TGTGCCAGCAGGGCCGGGACTAGTCAATGGAATGAGCAGTTCTTC. Protein product: CASRAGTSQWNEQFF.

The rearrangement joins TRBV7-9 to TRBJ1-1; D possibly corresponds to TRBD1 (5 bases). V was clipped by 1 base and J by 0 bases, with 12 bases between them. Germline CDR1 reads SEHNR; CDR2 reads FQNEAQ (reference sequence). This CDR3 contains 16 residues. CDR3 in DNA: TGTGCCAGCAGCTTAGAAGGGGCCCCAATGAACACTGAAGCTTTCTTT. Residues: CASSLEGAPMNTEAFF.

The rearrangement uses TRBV2 and TRBJ2-7, with TRBD1 identical over 7 bases. Germline V CDR1 and CDR2: SNHLY, FYNNEI. The CDR3 spans 13 residues. V gave up 4 bases and J gave up 3 bases; unmatched junction bases: 3. The CDR3 loop is CASSGDRRYEQYF. The CDR3, as DNA: TGTGCCAGCAGTGGGGACAGACGCTACGAGCAGTACTTC.

The chain is built from TRBV7-9 and TRBJ2-1; the D is unclear. Trimming shortened V by 4 bases and J by 7 bases, and 8 bases separated the two germline ends. CDR3 size: 12 residues. Germline-derived CDR1 and CDR2 are SEHNR and FQNEAQ (reference sequence). The DNA of the CDR3 is TGTGCCAGCAGCTCGGTCGCGAATGAGCAGTTCTTC. Residues: CASSSVANEQFF.

This chain links TRBV5-4 with TRBJ2-7; the D is unclear. This CDR3 has 13 amino acids. Trimming stripped 0 bases from V and 6 bases from J, with 10 bases between. From germline, CDR1 is SGHNT and CDR2 YYREEE (reference sequence). Here the CDR3 DNA reads TGTGCCAGCAGCTTGGCGCCTACCCTCGAGCAGTACTTC. It specifies CASSLAPTLEQYF.

The sample holds one count of this clone. V gene TRBV4-1 combines with J gene TRBJ1-4; 7 bases agree with TRBD1. CDR3 length: 15 amino acids. V was pared by 4 bases and J by 7 bases, with 9 bases of the junction left unmatched. Germline V gives CDR1 MGHRA, CDR2 YSYEKL. The CDR3 DNA reads TGCGCCAGCAGCCTCACCCGGGACAGCGGTGAAAAACTGTTTTTT. It encodes CASSLTRDSGEKLFF.

The chain joins TRBV7-9 to TRBJ2-7; possible D gene TRBD1, 5 bases. The CDR3 has 13 amino acids. Germline V gives CDR1 SEHNR, CDR2 FQNEAQ (reference sequence). Trimming removed 5 bases from V and 2 bases from J, with 10 bases in between. The CDR3 loop reads CASSPIRAYEQYF. As DNA, the CDR3 is TGTGCCAGCAGCCCCATCAGGGCCTACGAGCAGTACTTC.

V usage is TRBV5-8 and J usage is TRBJ2-5, with TRBD2 matching 15 bases. CDR3 length: 17 amino acids. V trimming: 5 bases; J trimming: 5 bases; junction bases outside the gene matches: 10. CDR1 and CDR2 from the germline V gene are SGHTS and YDEGEE. The CDR3 nucleotides are TGTGCCAGCAGTTACGGACTAGCGGGAGGGCCCGGTGAGACCCAGTACTTC. This codes for CASSYGLAGGPGETQYF.

This rearrangement joins TRBV5-4 to TRBJ2-1; 11 nucleotides agree with TRBD2. V lost 6 bases to trimming and J lost 5 bases; unmatched junction nucleotides: 7. CDR1 is SGHNT and CDR2 is YYREEE in the germline V gene (reference sequence). The CDR3 is 15 amino acids. The CDR3 here is CASTLGLADHNEQFF. The CDR3 DNA reads as TGTGCCAGCACCCTGGGACTAGCGGATCACAATGAGCAGTTCTTC.

This chain joins TRBV16 and TRBJ1-1, with no clear D. The germline V and J ends were trimmed by 0 bases and 8 bases, with 4 bases remaining between them. CDR3 length: 11 amino acids. Germline CDR1 is KGHSY and CDR2 is FQNENV. CDR3 residues: CASSQSAEAFF. For the CDR3, the DNA is TGTGCCAGCAGCCAATCAGCCGAAGCTTTCTTT.

V gene TRBV11-2 combines with J gene TRBJ2-5, with 7 bases that match TRBD2. Germline V lookup: CDR1 SGHAT, CDR2 FQNNGV. The trim removed 3 bases at V and 2 bases at J, leaving 6 bases unmatched. This CDR3 has 15 amino acids. DNA for the CDR3: TGTGCCAGCAGCTTTGGCGGGGGTGGTCAAGAGACCCAGTACTTC. Residues: CASSFGGGGQETQYF.

This chain uses TRBV7-9 with TRBJ1-2; 7 bases align to TRBD1. Trimming at V came to 2 bases and at J to 4 bases, leaving 4 bases not matched to a gene. CDR1 is SEHNR and CDR2 is FQNEAQ in the germline V gene (reference sequence). The CDR3 runs 14 residues. The CDR3 region is CASSLRDSSYGYTF. The CDR3 region has the DNA TGTGCCAGCAGCTTACGGGACAGCAGCTATGGCTACACCTTC.

This clone was counted once. The J gene is TRBJ1-4, the V gene TRBV28; TRBD1 agrees at 7 bases. Losses at the gene ends were 6 bases for V and 8 bases for J; bases not matched to a gene: 9. In germline, CDR1 is MDHEN, CDR2 SYDVKM. The CDR3 sequence is 14 residues long. The CDR3 DNA follows: TGTGCCAGCAGCCTTACAGGGGTCGACGAAAAACTGTTTTTT. It translates to CASSLTGVDEKLFF. Filled out from reference TRBV28 and TRBJ1-4, the complete variable domain reads DVKVTQSSRYLVKRTGEKVFLECVQDMDHENMFWYRQDPGLGLRLIYFSYDVKMKEKGDIPEGYSVSREKKERFSLILESASTNQTSMYLCASSLTGVDEKLFFGSGTQLSVL.

This chain joins TRBV7-7 and TRBJ2-1; no clear D. Trimming cost V 5 bases and J 0 bases, with 11 bases left between them. The germline V gene has CDR1 SSHAT and CDR2 FNYEAQ (reference sequence). The CDR3 totals 15 residues. The CDR3 loop reads CASSPLVSSYNEQFF. The CDR3 DNA reads TGTGCCAGCAGCCCCCTAGTGAGCTCCTACAATGAGCAGTTCTTC.

V gene TRBV15 combines with J gene TRBJ2-3, with 10 bases lining up with TRBD2. J gave up 2 bases and V 5 bases, and 7 bases lay outside the gene matches. Germline CDR1 is LNHNV and CDR2 is YYDKDF (reference sequence). The length of the CDR3 is 16 residues. CDR3 sequence: CATSPGLADHTDTQYF. CDR3 sequence (DNA): TGTGCCACCAGCCCAGGACTAGCGGATCACACAGATACGCAGTATTTT.

With respect to this clone: Sequence at one end of the junction differs from germline and may be a read error. CDR3 in DNA: TGTGCCAGCAGCTTGGAGGGCAACAACGGGGAGCTGTTTTTT. Its translation: CASSLEGNNGELFF. This chain uses TRBV7-6 with TRBJ2-2; D possibly corresponds to TRBD2 (6 bases). This CDR3 contains 14 residues. In germline, CDR1 is SGHVS, CDR2 FNYEAQ.

The chain combines TRBV14 with TRBJ2-1; tentatively, D is TRBD2 (6 bases). The germline gives CDR1 SGHDN, CDR2 FVKESK. This CDR3 contains 13 residues. The V and J ends lost 7 bases and 5 bases respectively, with 12 bases between them. This CDR3 is CASTSGYHNEQFF. The DNA for the CDR3 is TGTGCCAGCACAAGCGGGTATCACAATGAGCAGTTCTTC.

The V and J genes are TRBV29-1 and TRBJ2-1; a weak D match, TRBD1 (6 bases). CDR3 length: 15 residues. CDR1 and CDR2 (germline): SQVTM, ANQGSEA. V dropped 4 bases and J dropped 6 bases, with 19 bases sitting between them. In nucleotides, the CDR3 is TGCAGCGTTGGATCCCCGGGACATAGATCCAATGAGCAGTTCTTC. This encodes CSVGSPGHRSNEQFF.

V and J are TRBV6-4 and TRBJ2-6; 8 bases are a match to TRBD1. Per the germline V gene, CDR1 is MRHNA and CDR2 is SNTAGT. The CDR3 has 20 residues. V gave up 0 bases and J gave up 0 bases; unmatched junction bases: 10. The CDR3 sequence: CASSDSSRAGGLSGANVLTF. In nucleotides, the CDR3 is TGTGCCAGCAGTGACTCGTCCCGAGCAGGGGGCCTCTCTGGGGCCAACGTCCTGACTTTC.

The chain has TRBV9 and TRBJ2-2; 11 nucleotides line up with TRBD2. The trim removed 1 base at V and 3 bases at J, leaving 5 bases unmatched. CDR3 length equals 17 residues. Germline lookup yields CDR1 SGDLS and CDR2 YYNGEE. The CDR3 region is CASSVHQTSGDTGELFF. CDR3 DNA: TGTGCCAGCAGCGTACACCAGACTAGCGGGGACACCGGGGAGCTGTTTTTT.